These T cell receptor beta chains were read from a single sample in a study of control samples from healthy donors and cancer patients. Sequencing was performed with immunoSEQ multiplex PCR; in TCRdb, only in-frame clones are kept and a portion is missing. The table lists some 35,000 clones, over 85% of them singletons. Sequenced input: PBMCs. Every receptor here comes from a man aged 40-50 years with colorectal cancer. Both conserved end residues are part of each CDR3. D genes are given only for firm matches. Not all rows give a size; the values are once, few, many and, for expanded clones, a class.

CDR3 DNA,CDR3 protein,D gene,J gene,clone size,V gene
TGTGCCAGCAGCTTAGCAGGGTTGGCCACCTACGAGCAGTACTTC,CASSLAGLATYEQYF,.,TRBJ2-7,.,TRBV7-2
TGTGCCAGCTCACCACCCACGCGAGAGCAGTTCTTC,CASSPPTREQFF,.,TRBJ2-1,.,TRBV18
TGTGCCAGCAGTGAAAGGGCCTTAATCAACCAAGAGACCCAGTACTTC,CASSERALINQETQYF,.,TRBJ2-5,.,TRBV2
TGTGCCAGTATCGGGGCAGAGAACACTGAAGCTTTCTTT,CASIGAENTEAFF,.,TRBJ1-1,once,TRBV19
TGTGCCAGCAGCCATCGCGGCCGCTCCTACGAGCAGTACTTC,CASSHRGRSYEQYF,.,TRBJ2-7,.,TRBV7-8
TGTGCCAGCAGCCCGCGGACGGGGAATTCACCCCTCCACTTT,CASSPRTGNSPLHF,.,TRBJ1-6,.,TRBV9
TGTGCCAGTAGTATGGGGGTTGGGACAGTGGTTAACGCCGGGGAGCTGTTTTTT,CASSMGVGTVVNAGELFF,TRBD1,TRBJ2-2,.,TRBV19
TGTGCCAGTAGTTCCGCGGGGGGGACTAAGAGAGATACGCAGTATTTT,CASSSAGGTKRDTQYF,TRBD2,TRBJ2-3,.,TRBV19
TGTGCCAGTAGTAGGGGCACCACTAACTATGGCTACACCTTC,CASSRGTTNYGYTF,.,TRBJ1-2,.,TRBV19
TGTGCCAGCAGCCAACCCGGGAATGAGCAGTTCTTC,CASSQPGNEQFF,.,TRBJ2-1,few,TRBV3-1/TRBV3-2
TGTGCCAGCAGCTTCGTCGGATGGGGCTACACCTTC,CASSFVGWGYTF,.,TRBJ1-2,.,TRBV7-8
TGTGCCAGCAGCCAAGATAGTAGGTACGAGCAGTACTTC,CASSQDSRYEQYF,.,TRBJ2-7,.,TRBV3-1/TRBV3-2
TGTGCCAGCAGCTTAAGGCAGAGCCGGACCGGGGAGCTGTTTTTT,CASSLRQSRTGELFF,.,TRBJ2-2,.,TRBV7-9
TGCGCCAGCAGTCAGTTACAGGGAAGGGCTGGCTACACCTTC,CASSQLQGRAGYTF,.,TRBJ1-2,.,TRBV23-1
TGTGCCGCCGTACAGGGCATGAACACTGAAGCTTTCTTT,CAAVQGMNTEAFF,.,TRBJ1-1,once,TRBV6-5
TGTGCCAGTAGTATAACCTCCGGGGAGCTGTTTTTT,CASSITSGELFF,.,TRBJ2-2,.,TRBV19
TGTGCCTGGAACCCGGGGGGGGCGAATGAGCAGTACTTC,CAWNPGGANEQYF,TRBD2,TRBJ2-7,.,TRBV30
TGTGCCAGCAGATGGACAGGGGGGGGGACTGAAGCTTTCTTT,CASRWTGGGTEAFF,TRBD1,TRBJ1-1,.,TRBV6-5
TGTGCCAGCAGTTACTTGGAGGGACAGGCGAATTCACCCCTCCACTTT,CASSYLEGQANSPLHF,TRBD1,TRBJ1-6,.,TRBV6-5
TGTGCCAGCAGTTATTCGATTCTACGGCTAGGACAGACCCAGTACTTC,CASSYSILRLGQTQYF,.,TRBJ2-5,.,TRBV6-9
TGTGCCAGTAGTATGAGGAGTGGAACTGAAGCTTTCTTT,CASSMRSGTEAFF,.,TRBJ1-1,.,TRBV19
TGCAGCGCTAGTGACCCTAGGAATCAGCCCCAGCATTTT,CSASDPRNQPQHF,.,TRBJ1-5,once,TRBV20-1
TGCGCCAGCAGCTTTGCCCCGGGACTAAAATCTCCCCAAGAGACCCAGTACTTC,CASSFAPGLKSPQETQYF,TRBD2,TRBJ2-5,.,TRBV5-1
TGTGCCAGCAGCCCCAAGGACTCGGGGAACACTGAAGCTTTCTTT,CASSPKDSGNTEAFF,.,TRBJ1-1,.,TRBV7-3
TGTGCCAGCAGCGTAGGGAGCCTCCGCACAGATACGCAGTATTTT,CASSVGSLRTDTQYF,.,TRBJ2-3,.,TRBV9
TGTGCCAGCAGCCCCGGGGTGAATGAGCAGTTCTTC,CASSPGVNEQFF,.,TRBJ2-1,.,TRBV7-2
TGTGCCAGCTCACCACCGAGCGGGGGGGCCTACGAGCAGTACTTC,CASSPPSGGAYEQYF,TRBD2,TRBJ2-7,.,TRBV18
TGTGCCAGCAGCCCTGGCAGGGGGCGAGGAGGCTACACCTTC,CASSPGRGRGGYTF,TRBD1,TRBJ1-2,.,TRBV5-6
TGTGCCAGCAGTTCGTCAAGACTCGCGCGCGAGCAGTACTTC,CASSSSRLAREQYF,.,TRBJ2-7,.,TRBV6-5
TGTGCCAGCAGTTTAGAGGGGACAGTGAACACTGAAGCTTTCTTT,CASSLEGTVNTEAFF,TRBD1,TRBJ1-1,once,TRBV27
TGCAGCGCTGCGAAAGCCACCACAAGATACAATGAGCAGTTCTTC,CSAAKATTRYNEQFF,.,TRBJ2-1,.,TRBV29-1
TGTGCCAGCAGCGAGGGGGGGCTAGCCAAAAACATTCAGTACTTC,CASSEGGLAKNIQYF,.,TRBJ2-4,.,TRBV2
TGCGCCAGCAGCTCCCTCCTCGGGTTCGGTGCCACCGGGGAGCTGTTTTTT,CASSSLLGFGATGELFF,.,TRBJ2-2,few,TRBV5-1
TGTGCCAGCAGTGACTCGAGTCATCTGAGACAGGGAAGCTACACCTTC,CASSDSSHLRQGSYTF,TRBD1,TRBJ1-2,.,TRBV6-4
TGTGCCAGCTCACCACTAGGACAGGGTTCGTTCGGCTACACCTTC,CASSPLGQGSFGYTF,TRBD1,TRBJ1-2,few,TRBV18
TGCAGCGTTCAGACAAACAACTATGGCTACACCTTC,CSVQTNNYGYTF,.,TRBJ1-2,once,TRBV29-1
TGTGCCAGCAGCCAAGAAGCCCCAGGGGATGAAGGCTACACCTTC,CASSQEAPGDEGYTF,.,TRBJ1-2,.,TRBV14
TGTGCCAGCAGCTCCACGGGGGGCCGGTTATACGAGCAGTACTTC,CASSSTGGRLYEQYF,.,TRBJ2-7,.,TRBV7-2
TGTGCCAGCACCTCCCAGATGGGCCGGGAAGAGACCCAGTACTTC,CASTSQMGREETQYF,.,TRBJ2-5,.,TRBV7-8
TGCGCCAGCAGCTCGTGGGGCGGCTCACAAGAGACCCAGTACTTC,CASSSWGGSQETQYF,.,TRBJ2-5,.,TRBV5-1
TGCGCCAGCAGCTCCGGACGACTGGTCACTGAAGCTTTCTTT,CASSSGRLVTEAFF,.,TRBJ1-1,.,TRBV5-1
TGTGCCAGCAGTCGGACTCTAATGAACACTGAAGCTTTCTTT,CASSRTLMNTEAFF,.,TRBJ1-1,.,TRBV2
TGTGCCAGCAGCCCCTCCGGGACAGGGAAGGAGACCCAGTACTTC,CASSPSGTGKETQYF,TRBD1,TRBJ2-5,.,TRBV5-4
TGTGCCAGCAGCGCACCGGACAGGATGAGACTTGGCTATGGCTACACCTTC,CASSAPDRMRLGYGYTF,TRBD1,TRBJ1-2,.,TRBV9
TGTGCCTGGAGTTCTCGGGCCACTGAAGCTTTCTTT,CAWSSRATEAFF,.,TRBJ1-1,.,TRBV30
TGTGCCAGTAGTCCGGGGCTGGTCCTACTAGGTGGCTACACCTTC,CASSPGLVLLGGYTF,.,TRBJ1-2,.,TRBV19
TGTGCCAGCAGTACACTCAGTTACGAGCAGTACTTC,CASSTLSYEQYF,.,TRBJ2-7,.,TRBV5-6
TGTGCCAGCAGCCAAGGGGCAACTAATGAAAAACTGTTTTTT,CASSQGATNEKLFF,.,TRBJ1-4,.,TRBV4-2
TGTGCCAGTAGCCCGGGACTAGCGGTTTACGAGCAGTACTTC,CASSPGLAVYEQYF,TRBD2,TRBJ2-7,.,TRBV19